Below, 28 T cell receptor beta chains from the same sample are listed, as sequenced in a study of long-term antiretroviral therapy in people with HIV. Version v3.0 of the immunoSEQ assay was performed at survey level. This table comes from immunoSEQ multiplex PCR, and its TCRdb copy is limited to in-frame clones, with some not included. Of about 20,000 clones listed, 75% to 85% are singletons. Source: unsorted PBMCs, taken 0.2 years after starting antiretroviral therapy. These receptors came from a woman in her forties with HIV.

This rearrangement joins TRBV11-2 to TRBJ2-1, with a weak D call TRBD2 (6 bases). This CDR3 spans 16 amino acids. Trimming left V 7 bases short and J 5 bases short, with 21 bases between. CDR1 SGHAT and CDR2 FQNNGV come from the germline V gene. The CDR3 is CASNPRLVRFDNEQFF. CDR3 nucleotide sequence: TGTGCCAGCAACCCTCGACTAGTACGTTTTGACAATGAGCAGTTCTTC.

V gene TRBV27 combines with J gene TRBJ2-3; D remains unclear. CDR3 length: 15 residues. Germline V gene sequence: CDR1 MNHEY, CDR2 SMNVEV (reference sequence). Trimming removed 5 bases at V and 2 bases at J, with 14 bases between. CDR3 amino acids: CASSPLLPSTDTQYF. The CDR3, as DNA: TGTGCCAGCAGTCCTCTCCTACCTTCCACAGATACGCAGTATTTT.

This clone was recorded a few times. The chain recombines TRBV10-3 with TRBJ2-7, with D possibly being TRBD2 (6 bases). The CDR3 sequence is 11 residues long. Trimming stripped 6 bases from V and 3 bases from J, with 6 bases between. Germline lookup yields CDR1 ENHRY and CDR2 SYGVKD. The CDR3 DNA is TGTGCCATCAGCGGGGGCTACGAGCAGTACTTC. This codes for CAISGGYEQYF.

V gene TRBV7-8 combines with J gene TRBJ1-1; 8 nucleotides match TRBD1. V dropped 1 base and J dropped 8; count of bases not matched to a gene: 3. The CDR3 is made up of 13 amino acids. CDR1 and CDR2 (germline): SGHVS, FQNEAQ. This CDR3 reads CASSLDRGGEAFF. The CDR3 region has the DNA TGTGCCAGCAGCTTAGACAGGGGGGGGGAAGCTTTCTTT.

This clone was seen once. The CDR3 DNA follows: TGTGCCAGCAGTGGGGGTGTGGCTGAAGCTTTCTTT. Translating it yields CASSGGVAEAFF. This sequence joins TRBV6-1 and TRBJ1-1, with unresolved D. The V end lost 4 bases, the J end lost 6 bases, and 9 bases lay between the germline ends. The CDR3 is made up of 12 amino acids. Germline loops: CDR1 MNHNS, CDR2 SASEGT.

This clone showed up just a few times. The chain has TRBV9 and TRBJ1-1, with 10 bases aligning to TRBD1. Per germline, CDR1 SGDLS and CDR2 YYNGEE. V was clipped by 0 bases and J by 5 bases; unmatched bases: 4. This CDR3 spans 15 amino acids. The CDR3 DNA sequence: TGTGCCAGCAGCGTAGAGGGACAGGGGAAGACTGAAGCTTTCTTT. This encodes CASSVEGQGKTEAFF.

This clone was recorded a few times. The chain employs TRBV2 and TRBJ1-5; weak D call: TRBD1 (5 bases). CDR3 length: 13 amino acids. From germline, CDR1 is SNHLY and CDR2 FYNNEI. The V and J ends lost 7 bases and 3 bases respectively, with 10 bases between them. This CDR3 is CASTGEANQPQHF. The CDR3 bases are TGTGCCAGCACGGGGGAGGCCAATCAGCCCCAGCATTTT. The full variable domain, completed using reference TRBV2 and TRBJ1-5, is EPEVTQTPSHQVTQMGQEVILRCVPISNHLYFYWYRQILGQKVEFLVSFYNNEISEKSEIFDDQFSVERPDGSNFTLKIRSTKLEDSAMYFCASTGEANQPQHFGDGTRLSIL.

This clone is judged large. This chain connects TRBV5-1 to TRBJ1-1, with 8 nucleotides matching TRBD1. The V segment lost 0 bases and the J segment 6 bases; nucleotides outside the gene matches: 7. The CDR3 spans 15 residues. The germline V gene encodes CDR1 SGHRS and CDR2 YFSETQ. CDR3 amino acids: CASSLAPRQGPEAFF. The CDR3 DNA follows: TGCGCCAGCAGCTTGGCCCCAAGACAGGGGCCTGAAGCTTTCTTT.

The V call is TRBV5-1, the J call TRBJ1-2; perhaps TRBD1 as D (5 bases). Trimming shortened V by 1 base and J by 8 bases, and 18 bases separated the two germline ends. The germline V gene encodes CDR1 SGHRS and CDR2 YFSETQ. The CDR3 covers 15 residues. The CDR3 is CASSLPTDGQRGYTF. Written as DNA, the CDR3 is TGCGCCAGCAGCTTGCCGACAGACGGACAAAGGGGCTACACCTTC.

The CDR3 sequence: CASSSKTSSDGELFF. The CDR3 bases are TGTGCCAGCAGCTCAAAGACTAGTAGTGACGGGGAGCTGTTTTTT. This chain links TRBV5-4 with TRBJ2-2, with D possibly matching TRBD2 (6 bases). Trimming pared 3 bases from V and 7 bases from J, leaving 16 bases between. In germline, CDR1 is SGHNT, CDR2 YYREEE (reference sequence). This CDR3 has 15 amino acids.

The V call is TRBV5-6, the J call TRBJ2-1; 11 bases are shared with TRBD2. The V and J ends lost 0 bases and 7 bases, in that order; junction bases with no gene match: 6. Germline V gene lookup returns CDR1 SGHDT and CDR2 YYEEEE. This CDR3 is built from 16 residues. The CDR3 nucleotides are TGTGCCAGCAGCTTGGCACTAGCGGGGGTGGGGAATGAGCAGTTCTTC. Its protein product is CASSLALAGVGNEQFF.

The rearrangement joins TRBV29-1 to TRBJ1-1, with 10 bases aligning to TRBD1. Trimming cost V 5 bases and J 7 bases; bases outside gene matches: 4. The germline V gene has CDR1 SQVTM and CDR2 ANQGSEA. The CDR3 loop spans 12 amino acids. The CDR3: CSVSGQGIEAFF. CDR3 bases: TGCAGCGTTTCGGGACAGGGGATTGAAGCTTTCTTT. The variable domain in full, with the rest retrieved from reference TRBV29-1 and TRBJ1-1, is SAVISQKPSRDICQRGTSLTIQCQVDSQVTMMFWYRQQPGQSLTLIATANQGSEATYESGFVIDKFPISRPNLTFSTLTVSNMSPEDSSIYLCSVSGQGIEAFFGQGTRLTVV.

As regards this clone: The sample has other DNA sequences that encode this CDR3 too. DNA of the CDR3: TGTGCCAGCAGCCAAGGCTACGAGCAGTACTTC. Protein: CASSQGYEQYF. The genes are TRBV14 and TRBJ2-7; D not certain. Looked up from germline, CDR1 is SGHDN and CDR2 is FVKESK. This CDR3 has 11 residues. Deletions cut 1 base from V and 3 bases from J, with 1 base between.

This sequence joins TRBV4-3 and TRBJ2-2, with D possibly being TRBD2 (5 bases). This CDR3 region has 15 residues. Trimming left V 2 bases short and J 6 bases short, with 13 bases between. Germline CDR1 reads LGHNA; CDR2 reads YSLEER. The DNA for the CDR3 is TGCGCCAGCAGCCAACAAACCGGACTCTCCGGGGAGCTGTTTTTT. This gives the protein CASSQQTGLSGELFF.

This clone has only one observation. CDR3 loop: CASSQDREGQDTQYF. In DNA form, the CDR3 reads TGTGCCAGCAGCCAAGATCGAGAGGGGCAAGATACGCAGTATTTT. V usage is TRBV4-2 and J usage is TRBJ2-3; D might be TRBD1 or TRBD2, each matching 5 bases. This CDR3 comprises 15 residues. V lost 0 bases to trimming and J lost 5 bases, with 12 bases between them. Germline CDR1 and CDR2: LGHNA and YNFKEQ.

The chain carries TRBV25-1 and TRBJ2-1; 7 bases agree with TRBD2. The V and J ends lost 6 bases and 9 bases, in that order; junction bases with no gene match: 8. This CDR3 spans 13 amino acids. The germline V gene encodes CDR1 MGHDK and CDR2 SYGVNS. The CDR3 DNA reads TGTGCCAGCAGCTGGATGGGGGAGGGTGAGCAGTTCTTC. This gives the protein CASSWMGEGEQFF. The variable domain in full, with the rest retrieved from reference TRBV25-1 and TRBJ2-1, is EADIYQTPRYLVIGTGKKITLECSQTMGHDKMYWYQQDPGMELHLIHYSYGVNSTEKGDLSSESTVSRIRTEHFPLTLESARPSHTSQYLCASSWMGEGEQFFGPGTRLTVL.

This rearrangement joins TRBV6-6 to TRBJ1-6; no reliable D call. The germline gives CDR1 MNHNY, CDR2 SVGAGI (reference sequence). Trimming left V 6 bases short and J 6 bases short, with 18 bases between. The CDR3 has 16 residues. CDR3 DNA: TGTGCCAGCAGGACCACGTCGGGTCACGTTAATTCACCCCTCCACTTT. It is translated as CASRTTSGHVNSPLHF.

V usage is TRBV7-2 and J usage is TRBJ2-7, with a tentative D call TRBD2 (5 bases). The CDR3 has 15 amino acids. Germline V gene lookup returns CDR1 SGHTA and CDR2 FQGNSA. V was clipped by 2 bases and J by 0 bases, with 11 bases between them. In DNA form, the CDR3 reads TGTGCCAGCAGCTTATCGGGAACCCTCTCCTACGAGCAGTACTTC. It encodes CASSLSGTLSYEQYF.

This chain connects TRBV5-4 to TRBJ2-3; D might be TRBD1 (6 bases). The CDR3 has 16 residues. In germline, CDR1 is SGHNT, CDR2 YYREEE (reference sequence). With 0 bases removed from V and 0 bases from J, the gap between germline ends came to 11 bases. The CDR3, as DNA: TGTGCCAGCAGCTTGGACCCAGGGGAAAGCACAGATACGCAGTATTTT. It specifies CASSLDPGESTDTQYF.

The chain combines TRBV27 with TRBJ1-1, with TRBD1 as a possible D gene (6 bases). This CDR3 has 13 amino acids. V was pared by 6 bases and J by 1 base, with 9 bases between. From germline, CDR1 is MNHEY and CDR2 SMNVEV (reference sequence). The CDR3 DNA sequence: TGTGCCAGCAGCAAACAGGGGAACACTGAAGCTTTCTTT. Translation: CASSKQGNTEAFF.

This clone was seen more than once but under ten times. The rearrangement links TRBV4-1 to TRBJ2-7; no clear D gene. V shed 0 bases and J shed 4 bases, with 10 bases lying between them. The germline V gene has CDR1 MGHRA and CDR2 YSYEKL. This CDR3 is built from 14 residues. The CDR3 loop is CASSQDPRTYEQYF. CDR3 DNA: TGCGCCAGCAGCCAAGATCCCCGGACGTACGAGCAGTACTTC.

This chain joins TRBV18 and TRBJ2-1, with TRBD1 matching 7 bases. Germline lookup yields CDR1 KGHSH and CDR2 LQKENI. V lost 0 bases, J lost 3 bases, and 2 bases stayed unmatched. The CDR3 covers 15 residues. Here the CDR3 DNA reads TGTGCCAGCTCACCACCGTCAGGGGGCTACAATGAGCAGTTCTTC. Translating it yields CASSPPSGGYNEQFF. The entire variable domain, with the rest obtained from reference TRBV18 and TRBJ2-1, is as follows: NAGVMQNPRHLVRRRGQEARLRCSPMKGHSHVYWYRQLPEEGLKFMVYLQKENIIDESGMPKERFSAEFPKEGPSILRIQQVVRGDSAAYFCASSPPSGGYNEQFFGPGTRLTVL.

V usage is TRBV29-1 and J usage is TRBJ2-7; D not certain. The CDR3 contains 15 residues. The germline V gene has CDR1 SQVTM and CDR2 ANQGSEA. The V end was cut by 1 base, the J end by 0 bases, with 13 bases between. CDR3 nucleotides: TGCAGCGTTGAAGTGACCAGGACGTCCTCCTACGAGCAGTACTTC. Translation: CSVEVTRTSSYEQYF.

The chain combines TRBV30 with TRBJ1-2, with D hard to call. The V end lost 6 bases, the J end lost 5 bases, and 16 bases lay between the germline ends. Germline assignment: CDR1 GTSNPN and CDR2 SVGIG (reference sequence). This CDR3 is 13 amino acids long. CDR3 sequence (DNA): TGTGCCTGTGCCGCGTCGAGCCAGTATGGCTACACCTTC. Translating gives CACAASSQYGYTF. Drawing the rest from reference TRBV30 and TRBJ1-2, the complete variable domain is SQTIHQWPATLVQPVGSPLSLECTVEGTSNPNLYWYRQAAGRGLQLLFYSVGIGQISSEVPQNLSASRPQDRQFILSSKKLLLSDSGFYLCACAASSQYGYTFGSGTRLTVV.

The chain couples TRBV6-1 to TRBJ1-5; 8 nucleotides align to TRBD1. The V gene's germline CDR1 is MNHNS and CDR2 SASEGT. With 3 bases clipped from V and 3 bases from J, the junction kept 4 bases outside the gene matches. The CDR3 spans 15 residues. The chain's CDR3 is CASSDRGLDNQPQHF. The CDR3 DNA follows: TGTGCCAGCAGTGACAGGGGGCTTGACAATCAGCCCCAGCATTTT.

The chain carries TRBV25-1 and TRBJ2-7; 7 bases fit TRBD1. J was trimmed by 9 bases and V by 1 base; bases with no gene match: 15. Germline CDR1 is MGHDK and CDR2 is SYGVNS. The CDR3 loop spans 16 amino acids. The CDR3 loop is CASSESKTTTGLGQYF. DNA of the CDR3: TGTGCCAGCAGTGAATCAAAGACAACGACAGGGCTCGGGCAGTACTTC.

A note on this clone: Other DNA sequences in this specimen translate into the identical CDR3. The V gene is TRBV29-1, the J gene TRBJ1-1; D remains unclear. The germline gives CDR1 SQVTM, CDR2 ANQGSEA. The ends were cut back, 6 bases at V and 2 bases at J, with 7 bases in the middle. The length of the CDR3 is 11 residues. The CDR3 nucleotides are TGCAGCGTCCGAGCTAACACTGAAGCTTTCTTT. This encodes CSVRANTEAFF. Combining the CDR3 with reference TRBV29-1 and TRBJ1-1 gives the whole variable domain SAVISQKPSRDICQRGTSLTIQCQVDSQVTMMFWYRQQPGQSLTLIATANQGSEATYESGFVIDKFPISRPNLTFSTLTVSNMSPEDSSIYLCSVRANTEAFFGQGTRLTVV.

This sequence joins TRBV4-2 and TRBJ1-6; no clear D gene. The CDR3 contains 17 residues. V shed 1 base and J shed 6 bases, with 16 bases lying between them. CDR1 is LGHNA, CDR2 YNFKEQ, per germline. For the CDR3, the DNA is TGTGCCAGCAGCCAAGGGGAACAGACATCGCGTAATTCACCCCTCCACTTT. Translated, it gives CASSQGEQTSRNSPLHF.